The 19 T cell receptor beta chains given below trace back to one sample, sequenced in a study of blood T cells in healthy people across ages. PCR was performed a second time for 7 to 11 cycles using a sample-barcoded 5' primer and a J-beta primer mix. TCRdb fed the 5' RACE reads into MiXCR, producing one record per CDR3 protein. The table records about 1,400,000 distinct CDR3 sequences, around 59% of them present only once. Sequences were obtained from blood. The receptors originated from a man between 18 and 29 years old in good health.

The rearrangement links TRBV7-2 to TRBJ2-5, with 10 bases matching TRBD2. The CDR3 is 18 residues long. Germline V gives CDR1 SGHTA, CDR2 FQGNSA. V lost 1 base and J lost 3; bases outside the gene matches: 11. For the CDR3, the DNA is TGTGCCAGCAGCTTAGAGATCGCCCCAAGCGGGGGGGAAGAGACCCAGTACTTC. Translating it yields CASSLEIAPSGGEETQYF.

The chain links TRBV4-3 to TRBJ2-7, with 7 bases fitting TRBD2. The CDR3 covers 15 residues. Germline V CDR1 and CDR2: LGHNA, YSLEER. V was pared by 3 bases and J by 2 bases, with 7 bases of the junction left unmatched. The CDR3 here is CASSQTVSGAYEQYF. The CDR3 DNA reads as TGCGCCAGCAGCCAGACCGTAAGCGGGGCCTACGAGCAGTACTTC.

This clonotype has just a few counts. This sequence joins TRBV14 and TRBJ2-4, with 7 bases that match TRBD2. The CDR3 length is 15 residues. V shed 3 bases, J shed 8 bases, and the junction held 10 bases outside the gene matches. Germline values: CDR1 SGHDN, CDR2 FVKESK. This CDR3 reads CASSQDHGEGDIQYF. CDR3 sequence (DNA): TGTGCCAGCAGCCAGGATCACGGGGAGGGAGACATTCAGTACTTC. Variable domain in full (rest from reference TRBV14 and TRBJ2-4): EAGVTQFPSHSVIEKGQTVTLRCDPISGHDNLYWYRRVMGKEIKFLLHFVKESKQDESGMPNNRFLAERTGGTYSTLKVQPAELEDSGVYFCASSQDHGEGDIQYFGAGTRLSVL.

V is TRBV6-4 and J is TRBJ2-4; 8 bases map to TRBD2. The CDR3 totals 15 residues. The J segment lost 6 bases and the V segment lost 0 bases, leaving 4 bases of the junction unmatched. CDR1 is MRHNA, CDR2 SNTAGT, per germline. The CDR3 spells CASSDSRAGGNIQYF. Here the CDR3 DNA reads TGTGCCAGCAGTGACTCGAGGGCGGGGGGAAACATTCAGTACTTC.

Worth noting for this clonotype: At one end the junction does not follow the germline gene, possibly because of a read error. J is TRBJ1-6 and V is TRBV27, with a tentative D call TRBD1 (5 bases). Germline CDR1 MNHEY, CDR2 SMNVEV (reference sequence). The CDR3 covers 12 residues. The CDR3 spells CVSSVGAAPLHF. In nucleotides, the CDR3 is TGTGTCAGCAGCGTAGGGGCGGCACCCCTCCACTTT.

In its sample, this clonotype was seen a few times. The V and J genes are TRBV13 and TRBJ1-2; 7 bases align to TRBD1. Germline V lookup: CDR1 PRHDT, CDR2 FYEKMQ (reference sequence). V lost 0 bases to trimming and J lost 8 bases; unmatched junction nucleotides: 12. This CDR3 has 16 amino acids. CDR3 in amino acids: CASSLGRAGGPGGYTF. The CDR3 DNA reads TGTGCCAGCAGCTTAGGCCGGGCAGGGGGTCCCGGGGGCTACACCTTC.

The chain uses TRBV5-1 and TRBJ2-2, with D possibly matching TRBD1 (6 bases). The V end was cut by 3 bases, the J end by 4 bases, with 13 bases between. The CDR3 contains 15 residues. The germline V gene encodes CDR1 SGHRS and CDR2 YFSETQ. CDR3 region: CASSYNRVVTGELFF. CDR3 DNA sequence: TGCGCCAGCAGCTACAACAGGGTTGTCACCGGGGAGCTGTTTTTT.

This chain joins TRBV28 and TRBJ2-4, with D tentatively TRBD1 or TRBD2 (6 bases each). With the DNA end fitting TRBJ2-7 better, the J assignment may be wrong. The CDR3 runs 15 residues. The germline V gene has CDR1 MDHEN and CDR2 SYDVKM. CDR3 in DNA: TGTGCCAGCAGCCGAGTTATTGAGGGGGGCTACGAGCAGTACTTC. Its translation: CASSRVIEGGYEQYF.

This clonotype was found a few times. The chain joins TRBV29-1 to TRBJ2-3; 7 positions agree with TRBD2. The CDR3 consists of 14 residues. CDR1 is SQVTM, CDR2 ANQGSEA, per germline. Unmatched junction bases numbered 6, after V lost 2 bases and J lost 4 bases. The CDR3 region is CSVEPLRGADTQYF. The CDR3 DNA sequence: TGCAGCGTTGAACCCCTCCGGGGGGCAGATACGCAGTATTTT.

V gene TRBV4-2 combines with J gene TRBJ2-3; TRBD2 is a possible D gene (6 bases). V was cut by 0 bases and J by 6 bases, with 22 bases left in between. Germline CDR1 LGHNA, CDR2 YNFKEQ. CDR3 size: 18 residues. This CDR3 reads CASSQDLAIADGVDTQYF. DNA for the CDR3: TGTGCCAGCAGCCAAGATCTGGCGATAGCGGACGGCGTGGATACGCAGTATTTT.

Here the CDR3 DNA reads TGCGCCAGCATGGAGGGGCTAGCAGCTTCCACAGATACGCAGTATTTT. As protein: CASMEGLAASTDTQYF. This chain connects TRBV5-1 to TRBJ2-3, with D possibly matching TRBD2 (6 bases). This CDR3 has 16 amino acids. CDR1 SGHRS and CDR2 YFSETQ come from the germline V gene. Trimming took 6 bases from V and 2 from J, leaving 19 bases between them.

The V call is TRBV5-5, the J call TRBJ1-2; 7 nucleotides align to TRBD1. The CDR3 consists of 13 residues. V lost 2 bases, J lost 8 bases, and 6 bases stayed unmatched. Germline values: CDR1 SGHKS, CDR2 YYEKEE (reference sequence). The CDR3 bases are TGTGCCAGCAGCTTCGTGCAGGGGGAGGGCTACACCTTC. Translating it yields CASSFVQGEGYTF. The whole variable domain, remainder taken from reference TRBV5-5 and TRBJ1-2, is DAGVTQSPTHLIKTRGQQVTLRCSPISGHKSVSWYQQVLGQGPQFIFQYYEKEERGRGNFPDRFSARQFPNYSSELNVNALLLGDSALYLCASSFVQGEGYTFGSGTRLTVV.

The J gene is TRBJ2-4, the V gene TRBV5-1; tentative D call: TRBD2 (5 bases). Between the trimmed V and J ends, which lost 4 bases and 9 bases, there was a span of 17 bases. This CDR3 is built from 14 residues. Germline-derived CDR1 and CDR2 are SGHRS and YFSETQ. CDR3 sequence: CASSPTEGSSIQYF. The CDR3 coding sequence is TGCGCCAGCAGCCCTACCGAGGGTAGCTCCATTCAGTACTTC.

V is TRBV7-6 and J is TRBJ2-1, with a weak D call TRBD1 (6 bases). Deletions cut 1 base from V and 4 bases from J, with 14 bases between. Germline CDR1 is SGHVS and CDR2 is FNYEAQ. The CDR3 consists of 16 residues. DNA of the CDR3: TGTGCCAGCAGCTTAGGCCCTCGAGGGGGATACAATGAGCAGTTCTTC. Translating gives CASSLGPRGGYNEQFF.

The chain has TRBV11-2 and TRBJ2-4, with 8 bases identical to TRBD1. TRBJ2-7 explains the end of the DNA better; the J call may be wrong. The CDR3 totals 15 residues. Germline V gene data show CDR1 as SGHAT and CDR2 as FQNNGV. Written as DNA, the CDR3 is TGTGCCAGCAGCCGAGAGGGACAGGAATACTACGAGCAGTACTTC. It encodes CASSREGQEYYEQYF.

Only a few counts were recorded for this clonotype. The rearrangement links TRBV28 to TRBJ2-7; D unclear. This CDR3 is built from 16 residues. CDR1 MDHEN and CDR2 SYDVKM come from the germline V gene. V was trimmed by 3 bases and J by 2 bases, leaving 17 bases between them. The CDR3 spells CASSFGSTRFTYEQYF. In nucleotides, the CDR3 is TGTGCCAGCAGTTTTGGTTCAACACGATTTACCTACGAGCAGTACTTC. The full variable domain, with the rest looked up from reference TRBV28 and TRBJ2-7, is DVKVTQSSRYLVKRTGEKVFLECVQDMDHENMFWYRQDPGLGLRLIYFSYDVKMKEKGDIPEGYSVSREKKERFSLILESASTNQTSMYLCASSFGSTRFTYEQYFGPGTRLTVT.

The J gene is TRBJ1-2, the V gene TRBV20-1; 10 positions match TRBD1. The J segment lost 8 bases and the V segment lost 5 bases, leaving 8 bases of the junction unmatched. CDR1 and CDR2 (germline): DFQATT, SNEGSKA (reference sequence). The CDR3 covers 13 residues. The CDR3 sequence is CSAVGTGARGYTF. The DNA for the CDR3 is TGCAGTGCTGTAGGGACAGGGGCGCGGGGCTACACCTTC.

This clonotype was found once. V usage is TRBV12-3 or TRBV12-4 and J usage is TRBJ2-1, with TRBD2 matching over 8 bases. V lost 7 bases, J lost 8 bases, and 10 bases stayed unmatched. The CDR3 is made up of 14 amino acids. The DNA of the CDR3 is TGTGCCAGCACCTTAAGCGGGAGTGGGTATGAGCAGTTCTTC. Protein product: CASTLSGSGYEQFF.

The CDR3 DNA follows: TGTGCCAGCAGCCCACAGGAGGGGCCCGGGGAGCTGTTTTTT. Amino acid sequence: CASSPQEGPGELFF. The chain is built from TRBV5-6 and TRBJ2-2; a possible D gene is TRBD2 (6 bases). The V end was cut by 4 bases, the J end by 6 bases, with 13 bases between. This CDR3 contains 14 residues. Germline CDR1 reads SGHDT; CDR2 reads YYEEEE.